This T cell receptor beta chain was profiled in a study of T cells after yellow fever vaccination. TCR cDNA was made by 5'RACE template switching, adding a universal primer site and UMIs. Using its own MiXCR run on the 5' RACE reads, TCRdb lists one record per CDR3 protein. The sample has 450,000 to 650,000 distinct CDR3 sequences, about 14% seen once; the top ten hold over 13%. V shed 6 bases and J shed 3 bases, with 18 bases lying between them. CDR3 length equals 15 residues. The clonotype originates from a man aged 25 to 40 who received the YFV17D yellow fever vaccine. Sample: PBMCs, taken on the day of the yellow fever booster vaccination. The chain links TRBV12-3 or TRBV12-4 to TRBJ2-7; D perhaps matches TRBD1 (5 bases). The chain's CDR3 is CASSSGITTFYEQYF. The CDR3 coding sequence is TGTGCCAGCAGCTCAGGGATTACCACCTTCTACGAGCAGTACTTC.